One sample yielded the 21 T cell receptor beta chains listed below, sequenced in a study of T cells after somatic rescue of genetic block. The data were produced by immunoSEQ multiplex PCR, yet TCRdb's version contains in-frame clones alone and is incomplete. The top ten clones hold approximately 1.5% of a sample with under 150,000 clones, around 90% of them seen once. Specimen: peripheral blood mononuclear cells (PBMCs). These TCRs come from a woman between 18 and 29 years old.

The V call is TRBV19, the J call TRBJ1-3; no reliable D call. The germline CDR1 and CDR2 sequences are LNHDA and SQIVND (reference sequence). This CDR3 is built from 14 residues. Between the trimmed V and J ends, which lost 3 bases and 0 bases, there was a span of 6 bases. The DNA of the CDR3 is TGTGCCAGTAGTATCTATGTCTCTGGAAACACCATATATTTT. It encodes CASSIYVSGNTIYF.

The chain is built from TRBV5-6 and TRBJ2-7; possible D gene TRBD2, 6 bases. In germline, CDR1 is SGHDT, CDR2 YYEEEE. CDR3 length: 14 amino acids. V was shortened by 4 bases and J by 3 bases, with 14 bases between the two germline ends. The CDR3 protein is CASSAAGYNYEQYF. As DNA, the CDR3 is TGTGCCAGCAGCGCGGCGGGGTATAACTACGAGCAGTACTTC.

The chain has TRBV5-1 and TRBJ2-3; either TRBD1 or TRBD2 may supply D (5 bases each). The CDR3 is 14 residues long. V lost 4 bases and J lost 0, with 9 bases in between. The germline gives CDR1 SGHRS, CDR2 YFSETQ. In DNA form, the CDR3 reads TGCGCCAGCAGCGGGGGAGCGAGCACAGATACGCAGTATTTT. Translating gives CASSGGASTDTQYF. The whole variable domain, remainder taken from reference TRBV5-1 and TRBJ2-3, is KAGVTQTPRYLIKTRGQQVTLSCSPISGHRSVSWYQQTPGQGLQFLFEYFSETQRNKGNFPGRFSGRQFSNSRSEMNVSTLELGDSALYLCASSGGASTDTQYFGPGTRLTVL.

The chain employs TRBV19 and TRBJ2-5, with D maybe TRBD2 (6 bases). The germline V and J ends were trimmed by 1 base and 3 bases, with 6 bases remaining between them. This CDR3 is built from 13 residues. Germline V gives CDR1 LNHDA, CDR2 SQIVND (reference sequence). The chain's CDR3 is CASSIGREETQYF. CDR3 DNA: TGTGCCAGTAGTATAGGGAGGGAAGAGACCCAGTACTTC.

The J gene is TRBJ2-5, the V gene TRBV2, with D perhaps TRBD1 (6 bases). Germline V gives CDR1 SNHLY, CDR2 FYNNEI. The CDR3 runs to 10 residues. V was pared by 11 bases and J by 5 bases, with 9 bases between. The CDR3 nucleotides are TGTGCCTGTAGGGGGGAGACCCAGTACTTC. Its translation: CACRGETQYF. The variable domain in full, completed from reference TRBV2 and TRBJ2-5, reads EPEVTQTPSHQVTQMGQEVILRCVPISNHLYFYWYRQILGQKVEFLVSFYNNEISEKSEIFDDQFSVERPDGSNFTLKIRSTKLEDSAMYFCACRGETQYFGPGTRLLVL.

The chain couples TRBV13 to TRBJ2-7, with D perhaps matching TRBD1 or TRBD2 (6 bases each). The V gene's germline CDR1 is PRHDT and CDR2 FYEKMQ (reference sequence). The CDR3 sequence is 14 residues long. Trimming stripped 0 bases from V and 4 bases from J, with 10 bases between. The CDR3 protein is CASSLGQGLYEQYF. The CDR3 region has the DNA TGTGCCAGCAGCTTAGGACAGGGACTTTACGAGCAGTACTTC.

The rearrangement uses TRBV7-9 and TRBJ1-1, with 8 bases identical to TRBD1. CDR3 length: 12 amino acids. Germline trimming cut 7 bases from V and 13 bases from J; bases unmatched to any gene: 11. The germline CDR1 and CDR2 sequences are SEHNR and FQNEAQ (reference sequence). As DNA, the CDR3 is TGTGCCAGCACCAGTCAGGGGGCTAGGTTTTTCTTT. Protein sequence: CASTSQGARFFF.

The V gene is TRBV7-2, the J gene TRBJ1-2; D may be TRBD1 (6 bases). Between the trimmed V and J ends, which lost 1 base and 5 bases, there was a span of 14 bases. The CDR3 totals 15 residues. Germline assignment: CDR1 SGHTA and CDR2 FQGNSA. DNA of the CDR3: TGTGCCAGCAGCTTAGAGGAGCGGACAGCATATGGCTACACCTTC. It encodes CASSLEERTAYGYTF.

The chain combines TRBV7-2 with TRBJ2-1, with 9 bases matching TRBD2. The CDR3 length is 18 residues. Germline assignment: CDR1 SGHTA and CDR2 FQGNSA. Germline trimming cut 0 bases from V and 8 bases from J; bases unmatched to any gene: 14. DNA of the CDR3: TGTGCCAGCAGCTTAGCGCTAACAGCGGGGGGCCGTTGGTATGAGCAGTTCTTC. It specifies CASSLALTAGGRWYEQFF.

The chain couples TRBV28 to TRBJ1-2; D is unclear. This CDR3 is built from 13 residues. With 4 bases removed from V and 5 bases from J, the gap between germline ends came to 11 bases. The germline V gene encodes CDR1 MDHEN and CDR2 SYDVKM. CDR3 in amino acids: CASSSPPLYGYTF. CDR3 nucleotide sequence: TGTGCCAGCAGTTCCCCTCCCCTTTATGGCTACACCTTC.

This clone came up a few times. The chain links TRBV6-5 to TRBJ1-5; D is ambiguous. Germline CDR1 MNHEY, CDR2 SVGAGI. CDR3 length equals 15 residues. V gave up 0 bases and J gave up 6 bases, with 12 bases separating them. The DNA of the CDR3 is TGTGCCAGCAGTTACTCGGAGGAGGCGGGTCAGCCCCAGCATTTT. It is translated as CASSYSEEAGQPQHF.

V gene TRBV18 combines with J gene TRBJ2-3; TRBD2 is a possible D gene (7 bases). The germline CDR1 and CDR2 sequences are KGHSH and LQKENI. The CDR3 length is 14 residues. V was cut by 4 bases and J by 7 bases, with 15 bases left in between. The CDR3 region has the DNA TGTGCCAGCTCACTCGCAGGGGAGGGAAATACGCAGTATTTT. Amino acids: CASSLAGEGNTQYF. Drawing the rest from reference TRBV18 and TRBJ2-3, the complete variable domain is NAGVMQNPRHLVRRRGQEARLRCSPMKGHSHVYWYRQLPEEGLKFMVYLQKENIIDESGMPKERFSAEFPKEGPSILRIQQVVRGDSAAYFCASSLAGEGNTQYFGPGTRLTVL.

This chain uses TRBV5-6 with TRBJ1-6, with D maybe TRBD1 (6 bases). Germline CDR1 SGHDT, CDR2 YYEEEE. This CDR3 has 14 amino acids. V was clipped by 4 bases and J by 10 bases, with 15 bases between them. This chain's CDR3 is CASSPQGLGSPLHF. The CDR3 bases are TGTGCCAGCAGCCCCCAGGGGCTGGGCTCACCCCTCCACTTT.

CDR3 bases: TGCGCCAGCAGCTTGGGGGGAACCGGGGCCAAAGGGTCTTACGAGCAGTACTTC. Translated: CASSLGGTGAKGSYEQYF. This sequence joins TRBV5-1 and TRBJ2-7, with D perhaps TRBD1 or TRBD2 (5 bases each). The CDR3 covers 18 residues. V shed 0 bases and J shed 4 bases, with 23 bases lying between them. Looked up from germline, CDR1 is SGHRS and CDR2 is YFSETQ. Supplemented by reference TRBV5-1 and TRBJ2-7, the full variable domain reads KAGVTQTPRYLIKTRGQQVTLSCSPISGHRSVSWYQQTPGQGLQFLFEYFSETQRNKGNFPGRFSGRQFSNSRSEMNVSTLELGDSALYLCASSLGGTGAKGSYEQYFGPGTRLTVT.

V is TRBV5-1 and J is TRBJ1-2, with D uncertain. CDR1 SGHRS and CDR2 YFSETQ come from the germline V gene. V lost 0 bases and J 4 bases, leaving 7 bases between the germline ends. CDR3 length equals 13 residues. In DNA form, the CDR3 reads TGCGCCAGCAGCTTGGGACGGATCTATGGCTACACCTTC. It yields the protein CASSLGRIYGYTF.

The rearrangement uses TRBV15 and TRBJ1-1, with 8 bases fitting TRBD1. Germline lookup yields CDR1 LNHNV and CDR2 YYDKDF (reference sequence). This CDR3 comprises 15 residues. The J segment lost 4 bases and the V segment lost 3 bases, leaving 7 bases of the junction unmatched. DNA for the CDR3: TGTGCCACCAGCAGGGACAGGGCGGGGATCACTGAAGCTTTCTTT. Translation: CATSRDRAGITEAFF. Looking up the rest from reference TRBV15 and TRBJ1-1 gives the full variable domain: DAMVIQNPRYQVTQFGKPVTLSCSQTLNHNVMYWYQQKSSQAPKLLFHYYDKDFNNEADTPDNFQSRRPNTSFCFLDIRSPGLGDTAMYLCATSRDRAGITEAFFGQGTRLTVV.

CDR3 residues: CASSWGTGTGETQYF. CDR3 nucleotides: TGTGCCAGCAGCTGGGGAACCGGGACAGGGGAGACCCAGTACTTC. The chain recombines TRBV11-3 with TRBJ2-5, with 9 positions matching TRBD1. The CDR3 spans 15 residues. The germline CDR1 and CDR2 sequences are SGHNT and YENEEA. V was pared by 4 bases and J by 5 bases, with 8 bases of the junction left unmatched.

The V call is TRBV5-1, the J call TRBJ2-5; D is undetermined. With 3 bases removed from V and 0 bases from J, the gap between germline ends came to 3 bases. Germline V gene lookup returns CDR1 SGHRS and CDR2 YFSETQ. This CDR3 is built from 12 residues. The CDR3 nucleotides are TGCGCCAGCAGCTCCCACCAAGAGACCCAGTACTTC. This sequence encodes CASSSHQETQYF.

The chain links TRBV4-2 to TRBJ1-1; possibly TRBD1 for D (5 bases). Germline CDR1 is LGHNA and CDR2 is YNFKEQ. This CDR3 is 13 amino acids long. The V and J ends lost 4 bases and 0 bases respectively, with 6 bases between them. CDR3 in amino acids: CASSPGLNTEAFF. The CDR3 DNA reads TGTGCCAGCAGCCCGGGACTGAACACTGAAGCTTTCTTT.

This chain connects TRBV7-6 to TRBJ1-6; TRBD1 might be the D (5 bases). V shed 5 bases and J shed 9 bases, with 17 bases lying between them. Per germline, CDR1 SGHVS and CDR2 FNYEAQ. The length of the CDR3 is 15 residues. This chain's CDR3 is CASSLDSLGSSPLHF. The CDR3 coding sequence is TGTGCCAGCAGCCTCGACAGCCTAGGGAGTTCACCCCTCCACTTT.

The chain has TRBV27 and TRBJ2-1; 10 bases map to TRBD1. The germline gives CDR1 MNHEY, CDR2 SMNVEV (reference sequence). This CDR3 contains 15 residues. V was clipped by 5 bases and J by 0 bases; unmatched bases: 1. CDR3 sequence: CASSRDRGSYNEQFF. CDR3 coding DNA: TGTGCCAGCAGTCGGGACAGGGGCTCCTACAATGAGCAGTTCTTC.